The clone carrying this T cell receptor beta chain was seen ten or more times. This entry comes from a study of T cells in Graves' hyperthyroidism and ophthalmopathy. Using RNA transcripts as the source, TCR beta CDR3 regions were amplified. A set of HTBI primers served as the primers for a first-round RT-PCR of the TCR CDR3. TCRdb analysed the multiplex PCR reads with MiXCR anew, one entry per CDR3 protein. The sample shows 200,000 to 250,000 distinct CDR3 sequences, roughly 17% of them seen only once. The sequenced sample was blood. The receptor was derived from a man aged 45 to 65 with Graves' hyperthyroidism.

The CDR3 loop is CASSSQGHEQYF. The CDR3 nucleotides read TGCGCCAGCAGCTCACAGGGCCACGAGCAGTACTTC. The chain carries TRBV5-1 and TRBJ2-7, with a tentative D call TRBD1 (6 bases). Looked up from germline, CDR1 is SGHRS and CDR2 is YFSETQ. CDR3 size: 12 residues. V was shortened by 3 bases and J by 5 bases, with 9 bases between the two germline ends. Full variable domain (rest looked up from reference TRBV5-1 and TRBJ2-7): KAGVTQTPRYLIKTRGQQVTLSCSPISGHRSVSWYQQTPGQGLQFLFEYFSETQRNKGNFPGRFSGRQFSNSRSEMNVSTLELGDSALYLCASSSQGHEQYFGPGTRLTVT.